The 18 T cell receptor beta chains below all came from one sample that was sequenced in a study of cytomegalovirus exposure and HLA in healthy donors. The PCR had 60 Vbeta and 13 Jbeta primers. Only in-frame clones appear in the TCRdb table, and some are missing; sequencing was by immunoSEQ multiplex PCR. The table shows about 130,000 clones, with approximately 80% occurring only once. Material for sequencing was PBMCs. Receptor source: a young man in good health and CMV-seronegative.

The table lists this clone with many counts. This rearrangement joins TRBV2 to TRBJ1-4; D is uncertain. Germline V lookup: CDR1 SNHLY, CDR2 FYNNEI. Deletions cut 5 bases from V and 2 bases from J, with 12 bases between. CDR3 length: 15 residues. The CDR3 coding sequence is TGTGCCAGCAGTTTAATGGCGGGGACTAATGAAAAACTGTTTTTT. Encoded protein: CASSLMAGTNEKLFF.

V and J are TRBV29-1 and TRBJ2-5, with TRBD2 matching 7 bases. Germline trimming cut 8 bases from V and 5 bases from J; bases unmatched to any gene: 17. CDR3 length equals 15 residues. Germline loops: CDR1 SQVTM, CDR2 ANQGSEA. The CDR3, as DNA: TGCAGCTCAAGCCCTAGCGGCGGGATATTTGAGACCCAGTACTTC. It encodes CSSSPSGGIFETQYF. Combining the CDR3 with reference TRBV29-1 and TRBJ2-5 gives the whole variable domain SAVISQKPSRDICQRGTSLTIQCQVDSQVTMMFWYRQQPGQSLTLIATANQGSEATYESGFVIDKFPISRPNLTFSTLTVSNMSPEDSSIYLCSSSPSGGIFETQYFGPGTRLLVL.

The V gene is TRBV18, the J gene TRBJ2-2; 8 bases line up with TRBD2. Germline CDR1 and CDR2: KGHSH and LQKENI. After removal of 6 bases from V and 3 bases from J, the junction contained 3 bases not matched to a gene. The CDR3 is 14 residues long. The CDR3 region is CASSGTSYTGELFF. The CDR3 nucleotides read TGTGCCAGCTCCGGGACTAGTTACACCGGGGAGCTGTTTTTT.

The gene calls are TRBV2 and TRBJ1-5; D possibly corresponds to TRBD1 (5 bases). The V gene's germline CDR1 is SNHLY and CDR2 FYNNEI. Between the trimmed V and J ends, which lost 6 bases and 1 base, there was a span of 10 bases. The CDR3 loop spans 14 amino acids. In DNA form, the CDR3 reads TGTGCCAGCAGGGGGCCAGGCAGCAATCAGCCCCAGCATTTT. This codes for CASRGPGSNQPQHF. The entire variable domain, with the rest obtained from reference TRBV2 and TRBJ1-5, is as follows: EPEVTQTPSHQVTQMGQEVILRCVPISNHLYFYWYRQILGQKVEFLVSFYNNEISEKSEIFDDQFSVERPDGSNFTLKIRSTKLEDSAMYFCASRGPGSNQPQHFGDGTRLSIL.

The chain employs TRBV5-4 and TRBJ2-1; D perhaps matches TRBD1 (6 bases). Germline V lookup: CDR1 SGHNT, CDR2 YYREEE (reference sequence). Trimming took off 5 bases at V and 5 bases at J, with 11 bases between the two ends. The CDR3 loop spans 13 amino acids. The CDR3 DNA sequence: TGTGCCAGCAGTCGGACAGAAGACAATGAGCAGTTCTTC. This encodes CASSRTEDNEQFF.

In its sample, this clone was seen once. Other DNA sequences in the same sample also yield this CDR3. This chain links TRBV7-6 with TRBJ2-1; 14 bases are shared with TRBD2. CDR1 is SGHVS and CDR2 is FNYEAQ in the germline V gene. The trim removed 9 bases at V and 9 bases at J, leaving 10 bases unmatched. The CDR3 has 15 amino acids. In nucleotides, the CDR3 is TGTGCCAGTAGTTCCGGACTAGCGGGAGGTAGTGAGCAGTTCTTC. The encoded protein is CASSSGLAGGSEQFF.

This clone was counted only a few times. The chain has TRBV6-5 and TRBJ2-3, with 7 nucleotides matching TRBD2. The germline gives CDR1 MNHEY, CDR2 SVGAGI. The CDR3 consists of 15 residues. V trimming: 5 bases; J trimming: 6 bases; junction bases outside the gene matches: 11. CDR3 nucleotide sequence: TGTGCCAGCAGTGTAAGCGGGACTACCGCCGATACGCAGTATTTT. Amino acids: CASSVSGTTADTQYF.

CDR3 region: CASSETGVGANVLTF. The CDR3 bases are TGTGCCAGCAGCGAGACAGGGGTCGGGGCCAACGTCCTGACTTTC. The chain uses TRBV5-5 and TRBJ2-6; 8 nucleotides align to TRBD1. Germline V CDR1 and CDR2: SGHKS, YYEKEE (reference sequence). After removal of 4 bases from V and 4 bases from J, the junction contained 4 bases not matched to a gene. CDR3 length: 15 amino acids.

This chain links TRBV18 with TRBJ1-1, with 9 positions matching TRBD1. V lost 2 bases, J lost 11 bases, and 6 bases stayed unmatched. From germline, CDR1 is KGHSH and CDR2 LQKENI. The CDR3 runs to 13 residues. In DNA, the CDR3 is TGTGCCAGCTCACCAGGGACAGGGAATGAGGCTTTCTTT. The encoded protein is CASSPGTGNEAFF. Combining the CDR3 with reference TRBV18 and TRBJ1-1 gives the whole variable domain NAGVMQNPRHLVRRRGQEARLRCSPMKGHSHVYWYRQLPEEGLKFMVYLQKENIIDESGMPKERFSAEFPKEGPSILRIQQVVRGDSAAYFCASSPGTGNEAFFGQGTRLTVV.

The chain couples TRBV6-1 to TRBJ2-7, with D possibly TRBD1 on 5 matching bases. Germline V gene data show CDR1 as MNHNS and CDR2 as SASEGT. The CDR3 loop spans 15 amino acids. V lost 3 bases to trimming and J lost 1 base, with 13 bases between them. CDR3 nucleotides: TGTGCCAGCAGTGACCCACAGGCTCAGTCCTACGAGCAGTACGTC. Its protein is CASSDPQAQSYEQYV.

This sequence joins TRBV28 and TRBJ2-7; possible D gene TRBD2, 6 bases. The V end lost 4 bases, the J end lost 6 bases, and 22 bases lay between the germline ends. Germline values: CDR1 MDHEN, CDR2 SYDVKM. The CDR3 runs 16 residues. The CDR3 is CASSSRSGLDFGEQYF. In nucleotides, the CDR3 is TGTGCCAGCAGTTCTCGTTCGGGACTCGATTTTGGCGAGCAGTACTTC.

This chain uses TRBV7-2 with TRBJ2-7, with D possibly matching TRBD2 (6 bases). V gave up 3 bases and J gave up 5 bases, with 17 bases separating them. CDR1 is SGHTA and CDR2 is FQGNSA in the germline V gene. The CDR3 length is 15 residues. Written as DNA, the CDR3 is TGTGCCAGCAGCTTTGAACCACTAGCCGTGGACGAGCAGTACTTC. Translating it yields CASSFEPLAVDEQYF.

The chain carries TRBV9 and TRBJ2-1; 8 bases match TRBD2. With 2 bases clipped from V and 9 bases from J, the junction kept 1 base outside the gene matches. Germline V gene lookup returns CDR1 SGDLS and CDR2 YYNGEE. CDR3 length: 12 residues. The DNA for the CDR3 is TGTGCCAGCAGCGTTAGCGGGACTGAGCAGTTCTTC. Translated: CASSVSGTEQFF.

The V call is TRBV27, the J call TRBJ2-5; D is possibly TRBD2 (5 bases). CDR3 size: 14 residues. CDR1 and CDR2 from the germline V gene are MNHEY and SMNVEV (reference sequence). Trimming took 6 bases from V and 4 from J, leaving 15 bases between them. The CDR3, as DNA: TGTGCCAGCAGCCAAATCGGGGTTGGAGAGACCCAGTACTTC. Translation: CASSQIGVGETQYF.

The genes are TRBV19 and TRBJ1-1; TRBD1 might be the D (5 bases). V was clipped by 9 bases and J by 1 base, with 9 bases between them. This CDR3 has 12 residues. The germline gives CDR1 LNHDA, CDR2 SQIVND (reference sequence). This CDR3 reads CASNQGNTEAFF. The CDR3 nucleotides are TGTGCCAGCAATCAGGGGAACACTGAAGCTTTCTTT. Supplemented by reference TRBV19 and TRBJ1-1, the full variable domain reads DGGITQSPKYLFRKEGQNVTLSCEQNLNHDAMYWYRQDPGQGLRLIYYSQIVNDFQKGDIAEGYSVSREKKESFPLTVTSAQKNPTAFYLCASNQGNTEAFFGQGTRLTVV.

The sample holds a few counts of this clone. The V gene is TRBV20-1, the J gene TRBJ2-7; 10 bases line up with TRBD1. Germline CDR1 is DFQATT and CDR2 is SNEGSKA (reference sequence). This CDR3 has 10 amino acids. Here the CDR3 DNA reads TGCGGGACAGGGGCCTACGAGCAGTACTTC. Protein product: CGTGAYEQYF.

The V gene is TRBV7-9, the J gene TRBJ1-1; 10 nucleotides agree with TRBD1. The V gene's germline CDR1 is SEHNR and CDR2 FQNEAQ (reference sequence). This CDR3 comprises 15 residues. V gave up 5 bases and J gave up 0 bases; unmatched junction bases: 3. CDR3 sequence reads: CASSVGTGVNTEAFF. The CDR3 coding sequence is TGTGCCAGCAGCGTGGGGACAGGGGTGAACACTGAAGCTTTCTTT.

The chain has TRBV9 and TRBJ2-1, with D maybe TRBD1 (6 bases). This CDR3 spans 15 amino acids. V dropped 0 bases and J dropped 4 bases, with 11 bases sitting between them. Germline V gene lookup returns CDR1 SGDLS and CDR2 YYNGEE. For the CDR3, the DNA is TGTGCCAGCAGCGTAGGAGGGGGAAGGTACAATGAGCAGTTCTTC. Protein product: CASSVGGGRYNEQFF.